This T cell receptor beta chain was recorded in a study of persistence of HIV-infected CD4 T cells. The stimulus was lysate of CMV-infected fibroblasts, 10 ug/mL. CD40L-negative CD69-negative CD45RO-high memory CD4+ T cells were sorted as populations depleted of antigen-responding cells. The libraries were made with immunoSEQ version 4 in survey mode. Here immunoSEQ multiplex PCR was the method, and the copy in TCRdb shows in-frame clones only, minus some. The sample includes 25,000 to 35,000 clones, around 82% of them seen just once. V dropped 0 bases and J dropped 6; count of bases not matched to a gene: 0. The germline CDR1 and CDR2 sequences are SGHRS and YFSETQ. The CDR3 totals 13 residues. With respect to this clone: Antigen specificity is unknown.

The J gene is TRBJ2-3, the V gene TRBV5-1; 8 bases fit TRBD1. The clonotype originates from an adult woman with HIV who was CMV-seropositive. Sequences were derived from CD4+ T cells sorted from PBMCs after approximately 19-hour stimulation, sampled from a patient who received antiretroviral therapy. The CDR3 here is CASSLGQGDTQYF. CDR3 nucleotide sequence: TGCGCCAGCAGCTTGGGACAGGGGGATACGCAGTATTTT. The variable domain in full, completed from reference TRBV5-1 and TRBJ2-3, reads KAGVTQTPRYLIKTRGQQVTLSCSPISGHRSVSWYQQTPGQGLQFLFEYFSETQRNKGNFPGRFSGRQFSNSRSEMNVSTLELGDSALYLCASSLGQGDTQYFGPGTRLTVL.